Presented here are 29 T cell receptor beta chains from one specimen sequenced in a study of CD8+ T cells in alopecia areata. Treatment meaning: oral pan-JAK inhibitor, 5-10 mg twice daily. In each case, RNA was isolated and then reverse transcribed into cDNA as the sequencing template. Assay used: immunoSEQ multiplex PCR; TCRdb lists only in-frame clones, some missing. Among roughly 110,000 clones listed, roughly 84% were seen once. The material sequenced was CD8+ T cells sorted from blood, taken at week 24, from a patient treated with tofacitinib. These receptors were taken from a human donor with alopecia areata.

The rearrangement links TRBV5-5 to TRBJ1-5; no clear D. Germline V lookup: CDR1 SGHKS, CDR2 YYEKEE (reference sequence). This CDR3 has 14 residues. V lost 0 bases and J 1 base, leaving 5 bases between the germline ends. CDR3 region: CASSLGWSNQPQHF. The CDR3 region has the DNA TGTGCCAGCAGCTTGGGGTGGAGCAATCAGCCCCAGCATTTT.

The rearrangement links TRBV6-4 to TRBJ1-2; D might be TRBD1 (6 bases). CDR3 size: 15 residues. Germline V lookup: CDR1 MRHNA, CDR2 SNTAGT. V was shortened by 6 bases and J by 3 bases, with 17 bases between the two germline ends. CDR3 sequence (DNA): TGTGCCAGCAGCCCTGCCGGGGGCGAATACTATGGCTACACCTTC. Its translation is CASSPAGGEYYGYTF.

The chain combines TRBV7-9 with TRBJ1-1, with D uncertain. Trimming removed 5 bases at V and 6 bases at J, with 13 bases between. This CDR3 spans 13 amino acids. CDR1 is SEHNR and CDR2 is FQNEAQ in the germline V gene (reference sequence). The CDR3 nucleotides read TGTGCCAGCAGCCGAACAACTGGCGCTGAAGCTTTCTTT. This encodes CASSRTTGAEAFF.

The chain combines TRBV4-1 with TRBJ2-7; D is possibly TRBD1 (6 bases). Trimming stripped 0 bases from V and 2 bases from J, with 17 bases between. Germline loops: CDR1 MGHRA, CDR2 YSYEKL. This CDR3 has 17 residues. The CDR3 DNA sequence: TGCGCCAGCAGCCAAGAGATCTCCGGGACACCAACCTACGAGCAGTACTTC. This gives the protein CASSQEISGTPTYEQYF.

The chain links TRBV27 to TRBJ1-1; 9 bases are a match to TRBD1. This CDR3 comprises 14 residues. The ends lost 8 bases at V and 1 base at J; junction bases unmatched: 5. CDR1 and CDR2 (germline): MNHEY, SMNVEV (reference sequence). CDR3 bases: TGTGCCAGCGGGACAGGGCCCACGAACACTGAAGCTTTCTTT. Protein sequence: CASGTGPTNTEAFF.

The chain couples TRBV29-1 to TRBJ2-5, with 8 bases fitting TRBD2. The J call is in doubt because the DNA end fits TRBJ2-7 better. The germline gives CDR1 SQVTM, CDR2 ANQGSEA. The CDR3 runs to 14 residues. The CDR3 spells CSVAERGRTYEQYF. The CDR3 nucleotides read TGCAGCGTTGCTGAGCGGGGGCGAACCTACGAGCAGTACTTC.

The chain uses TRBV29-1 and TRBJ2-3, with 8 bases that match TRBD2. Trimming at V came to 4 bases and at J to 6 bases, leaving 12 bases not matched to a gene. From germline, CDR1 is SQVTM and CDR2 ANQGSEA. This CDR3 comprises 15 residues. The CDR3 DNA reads TGCAGCGTTGCCGCAAGCGGGGGCCCGGGGGATACGCAGTATTTT. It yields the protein CSVAASGGPGDTQYF.

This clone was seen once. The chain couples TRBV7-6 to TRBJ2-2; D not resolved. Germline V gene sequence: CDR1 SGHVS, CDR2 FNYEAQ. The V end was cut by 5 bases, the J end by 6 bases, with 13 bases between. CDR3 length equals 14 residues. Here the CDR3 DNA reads TGTGCCAGCAGCCCGTCCCGCGGAGCCGGGGAGCTGTTTTTT. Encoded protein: CASSPSRGAGELFF.

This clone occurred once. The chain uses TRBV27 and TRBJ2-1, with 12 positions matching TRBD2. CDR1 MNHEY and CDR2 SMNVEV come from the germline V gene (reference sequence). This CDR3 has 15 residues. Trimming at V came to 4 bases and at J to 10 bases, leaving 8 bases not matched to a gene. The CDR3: CASSSRLAGVGEQFF. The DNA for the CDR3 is TGTGCCAGCAGTTCCCGACTAGCGGGGGTGGGGGAGCAGTTCTTC.

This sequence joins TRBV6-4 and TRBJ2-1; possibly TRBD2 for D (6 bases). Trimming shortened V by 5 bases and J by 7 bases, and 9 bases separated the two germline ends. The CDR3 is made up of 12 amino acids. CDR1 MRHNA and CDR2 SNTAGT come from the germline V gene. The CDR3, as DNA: TGTGCCAGCAGTCTCGGGGGTAATGAGCAGTTCTTC. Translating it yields CASSLGGNEQFF.

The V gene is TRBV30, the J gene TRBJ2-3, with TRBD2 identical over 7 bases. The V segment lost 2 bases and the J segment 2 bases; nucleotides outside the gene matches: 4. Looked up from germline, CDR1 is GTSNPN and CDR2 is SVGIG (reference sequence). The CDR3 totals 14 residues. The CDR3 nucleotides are TGTGCCTGGAGTAGAGCGGGGTCCACAGATACGCAGTATTTT. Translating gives CAWSRAGSTDTQYF.

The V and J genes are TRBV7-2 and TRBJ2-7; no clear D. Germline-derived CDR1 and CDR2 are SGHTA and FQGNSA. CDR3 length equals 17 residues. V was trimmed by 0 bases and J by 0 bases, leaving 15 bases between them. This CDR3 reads CASSLALSGPISYEQYF. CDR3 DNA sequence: TGTGCCAGCAGCTTAGCCCTTAGTGGACCGATCTCCTACGAGCAGTACTTC.

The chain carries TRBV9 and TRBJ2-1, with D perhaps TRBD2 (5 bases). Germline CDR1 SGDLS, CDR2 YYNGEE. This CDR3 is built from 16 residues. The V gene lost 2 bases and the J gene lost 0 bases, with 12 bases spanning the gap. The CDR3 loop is CASSVSGVRSYNEQFF. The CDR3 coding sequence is TGTGCCAGCAGCGTCAGCGGAGTCCGCTCCTACAATGAGCAGTTCTTC.

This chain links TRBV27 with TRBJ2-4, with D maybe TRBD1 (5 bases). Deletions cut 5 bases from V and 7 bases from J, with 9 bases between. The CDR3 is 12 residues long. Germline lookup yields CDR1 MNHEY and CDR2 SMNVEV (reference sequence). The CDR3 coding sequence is TGTGCCAGCAGTGGACAAAGCAACATTCAGTACTTC. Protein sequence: CASSGQSNIQYF.

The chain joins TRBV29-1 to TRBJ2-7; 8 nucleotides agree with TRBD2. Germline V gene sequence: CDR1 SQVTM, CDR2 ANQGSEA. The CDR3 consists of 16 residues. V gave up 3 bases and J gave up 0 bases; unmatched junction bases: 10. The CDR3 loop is CSVDGAGGPTSYEQYF. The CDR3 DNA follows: TGCAGCGTTGATGGGGCGGGGGGACCTACCTCCTACGAGCAGTACTTC.

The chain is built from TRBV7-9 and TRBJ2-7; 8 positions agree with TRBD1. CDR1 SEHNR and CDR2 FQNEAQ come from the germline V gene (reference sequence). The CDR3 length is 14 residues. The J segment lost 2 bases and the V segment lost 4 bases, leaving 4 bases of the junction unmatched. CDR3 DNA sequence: TGTGCCAGCAGCTCAGGGGACAGGACCTACGAGCAGTACTTC. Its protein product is CASSSGDRTYEQYF.

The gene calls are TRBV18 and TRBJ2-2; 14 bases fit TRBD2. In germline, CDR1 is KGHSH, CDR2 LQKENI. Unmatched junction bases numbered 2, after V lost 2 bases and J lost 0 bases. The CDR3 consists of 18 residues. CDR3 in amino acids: CASSPRTSGGPNTGELFF. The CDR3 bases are TGTGCCAGCTCACCAAGGACTAGCGGGGGGCCGAACACCGGGGAGCTGTTTTTT.

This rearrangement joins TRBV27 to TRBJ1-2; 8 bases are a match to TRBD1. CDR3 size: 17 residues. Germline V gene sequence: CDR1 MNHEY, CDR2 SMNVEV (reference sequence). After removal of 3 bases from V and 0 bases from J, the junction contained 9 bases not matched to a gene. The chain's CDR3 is CASSLTTGELANYGYTF. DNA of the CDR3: TGTGCCAGCAGTTTGACGACAGGGGAGTTAGCTAACTATGGCTACACCTTC.

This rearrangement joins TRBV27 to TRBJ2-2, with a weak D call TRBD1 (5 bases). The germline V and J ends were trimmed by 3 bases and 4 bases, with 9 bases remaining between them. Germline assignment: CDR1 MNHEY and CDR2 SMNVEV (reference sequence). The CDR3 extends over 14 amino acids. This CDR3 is CASSFRASTGELFF. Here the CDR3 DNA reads TGTGCCAGCAGTTTCAGGGCGAGCACCGGGGAGCTGTTTTTT.

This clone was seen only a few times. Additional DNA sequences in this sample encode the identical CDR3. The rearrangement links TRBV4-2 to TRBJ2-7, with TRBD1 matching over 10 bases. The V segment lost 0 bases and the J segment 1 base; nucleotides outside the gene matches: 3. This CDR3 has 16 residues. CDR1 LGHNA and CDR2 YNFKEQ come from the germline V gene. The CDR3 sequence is CASSQEGTGASYEQYF. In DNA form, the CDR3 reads TGTGCCAGCAGCCAAGAAGGGACAGGGGCGTCCTACGAGCAGTACTTC.

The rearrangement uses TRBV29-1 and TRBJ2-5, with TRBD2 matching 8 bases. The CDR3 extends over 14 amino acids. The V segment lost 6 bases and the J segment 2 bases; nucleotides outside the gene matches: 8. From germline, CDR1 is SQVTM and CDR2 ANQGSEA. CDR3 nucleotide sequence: TGCAGCGTCCCTACGGGGGGGCGGCAAGAGACCCAGTACTTC. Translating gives CSVPTGGRQETQYF.

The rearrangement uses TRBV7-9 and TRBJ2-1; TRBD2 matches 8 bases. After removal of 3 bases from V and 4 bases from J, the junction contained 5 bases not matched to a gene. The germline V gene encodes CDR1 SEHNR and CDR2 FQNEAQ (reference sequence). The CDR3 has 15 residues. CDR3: CASSFSAGGYNEQFF. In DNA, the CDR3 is TGTGCCAGCAGCTTCAGCGCGGGGGGATACAATGAGCAGTTCTTC.

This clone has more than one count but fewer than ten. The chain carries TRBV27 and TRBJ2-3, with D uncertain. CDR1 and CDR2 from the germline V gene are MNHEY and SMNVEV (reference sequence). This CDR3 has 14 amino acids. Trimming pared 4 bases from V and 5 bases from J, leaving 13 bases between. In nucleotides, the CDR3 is TGTGCCAGCAGTTCTGGGATGATCGGAGATACGCAGTATTTT. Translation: CASSSGMIGDTQYF.

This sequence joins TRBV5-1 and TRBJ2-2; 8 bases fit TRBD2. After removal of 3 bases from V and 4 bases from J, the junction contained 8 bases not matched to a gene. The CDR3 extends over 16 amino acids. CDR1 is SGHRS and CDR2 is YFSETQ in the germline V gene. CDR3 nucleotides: TGCGCCAGCAGCTCCAAAGCGGGACTAGGCACCGGGGAGCTGTTTTTT. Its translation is CASSSKAGLGTGELFF. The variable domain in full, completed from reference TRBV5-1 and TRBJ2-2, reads KAGVTQTPRYLIKTRGQQVTLSCSPISGHRSVSWYQQTPGQGLQFLFEYFSETQRNKGNFPGRFSGRQFSNSRSEMNVSTLELGDSALYLCASSSKAGLGTGELFFGEGSRLTVL.

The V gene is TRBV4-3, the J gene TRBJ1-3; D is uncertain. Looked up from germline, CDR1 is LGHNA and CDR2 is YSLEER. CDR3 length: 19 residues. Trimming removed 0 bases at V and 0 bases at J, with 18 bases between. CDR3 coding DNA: TGCGCCAGCAGCCAAGATTCAGTGAAGGGCCACCTCTCTGGAAACACCATATATTTT. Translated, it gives CASSQDSVKGHLSGNTIYF.

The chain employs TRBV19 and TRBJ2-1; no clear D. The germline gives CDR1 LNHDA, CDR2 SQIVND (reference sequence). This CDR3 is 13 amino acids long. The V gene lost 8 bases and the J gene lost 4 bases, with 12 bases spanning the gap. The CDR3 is CASEETEYNEQFF. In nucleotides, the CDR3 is TGTGCCAGTGAGGAGACGGAATACAATGAGCAGTTCTTC.

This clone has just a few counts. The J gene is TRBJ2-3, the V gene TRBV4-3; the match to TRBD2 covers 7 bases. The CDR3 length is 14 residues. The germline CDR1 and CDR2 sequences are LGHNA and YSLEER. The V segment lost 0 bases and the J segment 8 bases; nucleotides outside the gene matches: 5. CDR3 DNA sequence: TGCGCCAGCAGCCAAGATAGGTCGGGAGGTACGCAGTATTTT. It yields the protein CASSQDRSGGTQYF.

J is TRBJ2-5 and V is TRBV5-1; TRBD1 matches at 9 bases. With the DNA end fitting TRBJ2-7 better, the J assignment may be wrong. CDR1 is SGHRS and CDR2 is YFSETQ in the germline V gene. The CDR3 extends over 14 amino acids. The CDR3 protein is CASSPGQGQDEQYF. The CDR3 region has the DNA TGCGCCAGCAGCCCCGGACAGGGGCAGGACGAGCAGTACTTC.

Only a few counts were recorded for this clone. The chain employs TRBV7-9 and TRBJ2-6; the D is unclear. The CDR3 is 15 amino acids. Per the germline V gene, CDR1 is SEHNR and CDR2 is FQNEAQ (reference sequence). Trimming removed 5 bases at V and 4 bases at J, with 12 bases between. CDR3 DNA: TGTGCCAGCAGCATGAACCCTGGAGGGGCCAACGTCCTGACTTTC. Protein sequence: CASSMNPGGANVLTF.